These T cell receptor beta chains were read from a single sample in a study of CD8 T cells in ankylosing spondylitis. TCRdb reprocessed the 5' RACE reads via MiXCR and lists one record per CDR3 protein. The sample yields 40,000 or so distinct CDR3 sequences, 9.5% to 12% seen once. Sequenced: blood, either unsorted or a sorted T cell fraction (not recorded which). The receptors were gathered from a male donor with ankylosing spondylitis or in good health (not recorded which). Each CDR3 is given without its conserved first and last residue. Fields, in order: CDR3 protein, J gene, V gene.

ASSLENGASTDTQY	TRBJ2-3	TRBV5-1
ASSSRDTQY	TRBJ2-3	TRBV28
ASSLRGTTQY	TRBJ2-3	TRBV28
ASSLGQYNEQF	TRBJ2-1	TRBV5-1
AIKESGGSSYEQY	TRBJ2-7	TRBV10-3
AAIRIVGTGTHNEQF	TRBJ2-1	TRBV7-2
ASSQQGGNHQPQH	TRBJ1-5	TRBV28
ASSMTQGPFYEQY	TRBJ2-7	TRBV27
ASSLGGERFSNYGYT	TRBJ1-2	TRBV5-1
ASSQESHGETQY	TRBJ2-5	TRBV4-2
SAVPPGRGGHQPQH	TRBJ1-5	TRBV20-1
SARDPRTDTQY	TRBJ2-3	TRBV20-1
ASSTHYEQY	TRBJ2-7	TRBV7-8
ASSVGQDLTYEQY	TRBJ2-7	TRBV5-1
ANDPGTGVQETQY	TRBJ2-5	TRBV6-1
ASSSGQLGAF	TRBJ1-1	TRBV28
ASSPGTGIYNQPQH	TRBJ1-5	TRBV3-1
ASTLGQDYGYT	TRBJ1-2	TRBV18
ASSPTDRGYEQY	TRBJ2-7	TRBV6-2/TRBV6-3